The 32 T cell receptor beta chains in this list originate from one sample, sequenced in a study of blood T cells in healthy people across ages. Together with a sample-barcoded 5' primer, a J-beta primer mix was included in a second PCR lasting about 7 to 11 cycles. TCRdb itself ran the 5' RACE reads through MiXCR, one entry per CDR3 protein. The sample shows 1.5 million to 2 million distinct CDR3 sequences, 49% of them seen only once. Sequenced input: blood. Every receptor here comes from a middle-aged woman in good health.

The chain employs TRBV9 and TRBJ2-5, with 9 bases identical to TRBD1. V was clipped by 3 bases and J by 3 bases; unmatched bases: 3. The CDR3 contains 14 residues. Germline CDR1 SGDLS, CDR2 YYNGEE. The CDR3 loop reads CASSDDRGKETQYF. In nucleotides, the CDR3 is TGTGCCAGCAGCGACGACAGGGGGAAAGAGACCCAGTACTTC.

In this sample, this clonotype turned up once. The chain combines TRBV12-3 or TRBV12-4 with TRBJ1-4, with D possibly TRBD1 on 5 matching bases. The V end lost 6 bases, the J end lost 8 bases, and 13 bases lay between the germline ends. CDR3 length equals 13 residues. The chain's CDR3 is CASRDPGLEKLFF. The CDR3 region has the DNA TGTGCCAGCAGGGACCCGGGGCTAGAAAAACTGTTTTTT.

CDR3 sequence (DNA): TGTGCCAGCAGTTACGGATCGGGGGGGGGCCGGTTAGATACGCAGTATTTT. This codes for CASSYGSGGGRLDTQYF. The chain employs TRBV6-5 and TRBJ2-3; TRBD2 matches 8 bases. From germline, CDR1 is MNHEY and CDR2 SVGAGI. V lost 2 bases to trimming and J lost 5 bases; unmatched junction nucleotides: 12. The CDR3 is 17 residues long.

This clonotype was seen more than once but under ten times. The chain is built from TRBV20-1 and TRBJ2-2; TRBD1 aligns across 9 bases. This CDR3 region has 14 residues. The trim removed 3 bases at V and 1 base at J, leaving 0 bases unmatched. Germline-derived CDR1 and CDR2 are DFQATT and SNEGSKA (reference sequence). In DNA, the CDR3 is TGCAGTGCTAGGGGACAGGGGAACACCGGGGAGCTGTTTTTT. Amino acids: CSARGQGNTGELFF.

This chain connects TRBV15 to TRBJ2-1, with D perhaps assigned TRBD1 or TRBD2 (5 bases each). The length of the CDR3 is 16 residues. Trimming cost V 2 bases and J 1 base, with 12 bases left between them. The germline CDR1 and CDR2 sequences are LNHNV and YYDKDF (reference sequence). The CDR3 spells CATSRSRGGSYNEQFF. CDR3 nucleotide sequence: TGTGCCACCAGCAGATCACGGGGCGGGTCCTACAATGAGCAGTTCTTC.

In its sample, this clonotype was seen once. CDR3 amino acids: CSARGTRTNYGYTF. The CDR3 DNA sequence: TGCAGTGCTAGAGGGACGAGGACTAACTATGGCTACACCTTC. The chain carries TRBV20-1 and TRBJ1-2; no clear D gene. The V and J ends lost 1 base and 0 bases respectively, with 9 bases between them. Germline CDR1 DFQATT, CDR2 SNEGSKA (reference sequence). The CDR3 has 14 amino acids.

The V gene is TRBV5-5, the J gene TRBJ2-1; D perhaps matches TRBD2 (5 bases). Trimming cost V 3 bases and J 3 bases, with 16 bases left between them. From germline, CDR1 is SGHKS and CDR2 YYEKEE (reference sequence). This CDR3 comprises 16 residues. Written as DNA, the CDR3 is TGTGCCAGCAGCTCCCACGGGCGGGTTGGCTACAATGAGCAGTTCTTC. Translating gives CASSSHGRVGYNEQFF.

This clonotype was seen only a few times. The chain is built from TRBV10-1 and TRBJ2-1, with D tentatively TRBD1 or TRBD2 (5 bases each). V dropped 0 bases and J dropped 13 bases, with 16 bases sitting between them. Looked up from germline, CDR1 is WNHNN and CDR2 is SYGVQD (reference sequence). The length of the CDR3 is 14 residues. The CDR3 here is CASSESGRPLSQFF. CDR3 DNA: TGCGCCAGCAGTGAGTCGGGACGGCCCCTCTCACAGTTCTTC.

This clonotype has just a few counts. The genes are TRBV12-3 or TRBV12-4 and TRBJ2-2, with D possibly being TRBD2 (6 bases). With 1 base removed from V and 4 bases from J, the gap between germline ends came to 13 bases. CDR3 length equals 16 residues. This chain's CDR3 is CASSLEASASTGELFF. CDR3 bases: TGTGCCAGCAGTTTAGAGGCTAGCGCTAGCACCGGGGAGCTGTTTTTT.

In its sample, this clonotype was seen once. The genes are TRBV6-1 and TRBJ2-6; D is ambiguous. V was cut by 2 bases and J by 0 bases, with 5 bases left in between. This CDR3 has 15 amino acids. Germline assignment: CDR1 MNHNS and CDR2 SASEGT. The CDR3 region is CASSEFLSGANVLTF. The CDR3 bases are TGTGCCAGCAGTGAATTCCTCTCTGGGGCCAACGTCCTGACTTTC.

This chain links TRBV20-1 with TRBJ2-7; D remains unclear. CDR1 and CDR2 (germline): DFQATT, SNEGSKA (reference sequence). Trimming pared 5 bases from V and 0 bases from J, leaving 2 bases between. The CDR3 consists of 10 residues. CDR3 DNA sequence: TGCAGTGCTCCCTCCTACGAGCAGTACTTC. Protein product: CSAPSYEQYF.

V usage is TRBV6-1 and J usage is TRBJ2-7; D not resolved. This CDR3 region has 16 residues. Germline CDR1 and CDR2: MNHNS and SASEGT. The V end was cut by 2 bases, the J end by 2 bases, with 16 bases between. CDR3 loop: CASSEIMGWGTYEQYF. The CDR3 DNA sequence: TGTGCCAGCAGTGAAATCATGGGATGGGGAACCTACGAGCAGTACTTC.

This clonotype came up a few times. The gene calls are TRBV20-1 and TRBJ2-3; maybe TRBD2 (5 bases). Germline V gene data show CDR1 as DFQATT and CDR2 as SNEGSKA (reference sequence). The V gene lost 0 bases and the J gene lost 4 bases, with 17 bases spanning the gap. The CDR3 length is 16 residues. CDR3 bases: TGCAGTGCTAGAGATGTGGGCAACGGGATGGCAGATACGCAGTATTTT. As protein: CSARDVGNGMADTQYF.

This chain links TRBV28 with TRBJ2-4; perhaps TRBD1 as D (5 bases). The CDR3 length is 14 residues. Germline-derived CDR1 and CDR2 are MDHEN and SYDVKM. V lost 6 bases and J 12 bases, leaving 21 bases between the germline ends. CDR3 region: CASRDKRQTDTQYF. The CDR3 nucleotides read TGTGCCAGCAGGGATAAAAGACAGACGGACACTCAGTACTTC.

This clonotype was observed a handful of times. The chain employs TRBV9 and TRBJ2-5; D is unresolved. Germline V lookup: CDR1 SGDLS, CDR2 YYNGEE. The CDR3 covers 14 residues. Trimming removed 2 bases at V and 6 bases at J, with 14 bases between. CDR3 DNA sequence: TGTGCCAGCAGCGTCGCCCCCGAATCGCAGACCCAGTACTTC. Its translation: CASSVAPESQTQYF.

J is TRBJ2-2 and V is TRBV29-1; 7 bases are shared with TRBD1. Germline values: CDR1 SQVTM, CDR2 ANQGSEA. V dropped 5 bases and J dropped 2; count of bases not matched to a gene: 17. This CDR3 contains 18 residues. CDR3 protein: CSVNLTPPGTANTGELFF. For the CDR3, the DNA is TGCAGCGTTAACCTGACTCCTCCCGGGACAGCCAACACCGGGGAGCTGTTTTTT.

This clonotype turned up a few times. The chain uses TRBV6-5 and TRBJ1-2; weak D call: TRBD1 (5 bases). Trimming removed 6 bases from V and 0 bases from J, with 14 bases in between. CDR1 is MNHEY and CDR2 is SVGAGI in the germline V gene. The CDR3 length is 15 residues. CDR3 protein: CASRTRDGTNYGYTF. The CDR3 DNA reads as TGTGCCAGCAGAACCCGGGACGGTACTAACTATGGCTACACCTTC.

The V gene is TRBV7-2, the J gene TRBJ2-3, with 8 bases that match TRBD2. The CDR3 spans 18 residues. Trimming removed 2 bases from V and 0 bases from J; junction bases left unmatched: 10. Looked up from germline, CDR1 is SGHTA and CDR2 is FQGNSA. CDR3 sequence: CASSLFFGTSGSTDTQYF. CDR3 nucleotides: TGTGCCAGCAGCTTATTCTTCGGTACTAGCGGAAGCACAGATACGCAGTATTTT.

The rearrangement uses TRBV5-6 and TRBJ2-4, with 9 nucleotides matching TRBD1. The J call may not be correct, given that the DNA end is closer to TRBJ2-7. CDR3 length: 14 amino acids. Germline V gene data show CDR1 as SGHDT and CDR2 as YYEEEE. CDR3 DNA sequence: TGTGCCAGCAGTGGACAGGGGCTTACCTACGAGCAGTACTTC. Encoded protein: CASSGQGLTYEQYF.

V gene TRBV5-6 combines with J gene TRBJ1-6; TRBD1 is a possible D gene (5 bases). The germline CDR1 and CDR2 sequences are SGHDT and YYEEEE. This CDR3 has 15 residues. Trimming cost V 1 base and J 7 bases, with 12 bases left between them. The chain's CDR3 is CASSLWGGANSPLHF. For the CDR3, the DNA is TGTGCCAGCAGCTTGTGGGGTGGGGCGAATTCACCCCTCCACTTT.

This clonotype has only a few counts. The chain couples TRBV4-3 to TRBJ2-7; 10 bases fit TRBD2. CDR1 is LGHNA and CDR2 is YSLEER in the germline V gene. This CDR3 is built from 14 residues. V trimming: 5 bases; J trimming: 7 bases; junction bases outside the gene matches: 8. CDR3 sequence (DNA): TGCGCCAGCAGCGAAGCGGGGGGGCTGAGGGAGCAGTACTTC. Encoded protein: CASSEAGGLREQYF.

This rearrangement joins TRBV20-1 to TRBJ1-1; 8 bases align to TRBD1. V dropped 6 bases and J dropped 5; count of bases not matched to a gene: 8. Germline V gives CDR1 DFQATT, CDR2 SNEGSKA (reference sequence). This CDR3 is built from 13 residues. The CDR3: CSASDRAWTEAFF. The CDR3 DNA reads as TGCAGTGCCTCGGACAGGGCTTGGACTGAAGCTTTCTTT.

This rearrangement joins TRBV6-5 to TRBJ2-7; D is possibly TRBD2 (5 bases). The V end was cut by 10 bases, the J end by 7 bases, with 17 bases between. The germline CDR1 and CDR2 sequences are MNHEY and SVGAGI. The CDR3 contains 12 residues. The DNA for the CDR3 is TGTGCCACCAAGGGTCCGGGGATAGAGCAGTACTTC. It encodes CATKGPGIEQYF.

This clonotype was observed a handful of times. The gene calls are TRBV25-1 and TRBJ2-7; no definite D call. The germline V gene has CDR1 MGHDK and CDR2 SYGVNS. This CDR3 comprises 13 residues. With 3 bases removed from V and 2 bases from J, the gap between germline ends came to 8 bases. This chain's CDR3 is CASSEVGTYEQYF. Written as DNA, the CDR3 is TGTGCCAGCAGTGAGGTGGGGACCTACGAGCAGTACTTC.

This clonotype was seen a handful of times. This sequence joins TRBV6-5 and TRBJ2-4; possibly TRBD1 for D (9 bases). CDR1 MNHEY and CDR2 SVGAGI come from the germline V gene. Trimming shortened V by 6 bases and J by 10 bases, and 22 bases separated the two germline ends. This CDR3 spans 15 amino acids. The CDR3 loop is CASRPDRGIAGIQYF. CDR3 coding DNA: TGTGCCAGCAGACCGGACAGGGGAATAGCGGGGATTCAGTACTTC.

The J gene is TRBJ2-7, the V gene TRBV7-9, with D possibly matching TRBD1 (5 bases). The ends were cut back, 2 bases at V and 5 bases at J, with 13 bases in the middle. This CDR3 region has 14 residues. Germline assignment: CDR1 SEHNR and CDR2 FQNEAQ (reference sequence). The CDR3 nucleotides are TGTGCCAGCAGCTTACCCAGGGTTAGCCACGAGCAGTACTTC. As protein: CASSLPRVSHEQYF.

The chain employs TRBV12-3 or TRBV12-4 and TRBJ2-2; D remains unclear. V dropped 5 bases and J dropped 2 bases, with 12 bases sitting between them. This CDR3 spans 15 amino acids. CDR3 sequence: CASSPSRPNTGELFF. For the CDR3, the DNA is TGTGCCAGCAGTCCGAGCAGGCCCAACACCGGGGAGCTGTTTTTT.

This clonotype was seen only a few times. The V gene is TRBV11-2, the J gene TRBJ2-4; D perhaps matches TRBD1 (6 bases). Germline assignment: CDR1 SGHAT and CDR2 FQNNGV. This CDR3 has 13 amino acids. V was clipped by 3 bases and J by 4 bases, with 7 bases between them. The CDR3 DNA reads as TGTGCCAGCAGCTTCGACAGGAAAAACATTCAGTACTTC. Translation gives CASSFDRKNIQYF.

This clonotype was observed many times. The rearrangement joins TRBV5-1 to TRBJ2-5; unclear D gene. With 0 bases removed from V and 3 bases from J, the gap between germline ends came to 6 bases. Germline V gene data show CDR1 as SGHRS and CDR2 as YFSETQ. The CDR3 is made up of 13 amino acids. The CDR3 DNA reads TGCGCCAGCAGCTTGGAGCAGGAAGAGACCCAGTACTTC. Translated, it gives CASSLEQEETQYF.

This chain joins TRBV18 and TRBJ1-1; no firm D call. The CDR3 contains 15 residues. V lost 6 bases and J lost 3, with 17 bases in between. From germline, CDR1 is KGHSH and CDR2 LQKENI. The CDR3 loop reads CASSGNSGEDTEAFF. CDR3 in DNA: TGTGCCAGCTCCGGGAACAGCGGGGAGGACACTGAAGCTTTCTTT.

This clonotype has only a few counts. The V and J genes are TRBV15 and TRBJ2-1; D perhaps matches TRBD2 (6 bases). The CDR3 sequence is 14 residues long. The germline CDR1 and CDR2 sequences are LNHNV and YYDKDF (reference sequence). Trimming pared 0 bases from V and 12 bases from J, leaving 15 bases between. The CDR3 region has the DNA TGTGCCACCAGCAGAGATGAGGAGGGACTTATGCAGTTCTTC. This codes for CATSRDEEGLMQFF.

The chain couples TRBV5-1 to TRBJ1-6, with D unclear. From germline, CDR1 is SGHRS and CDR2 YFSETQ. This CDR3 comprises 17 residues. V dropped 0 bases and J dropped 0 bases, with 10 bases sitting between them. CDR3 in amino acids: CASSLGPRSSYNSPLHF. CDR3 nucleotide sequence: TGCGCCAGCAGCTTGGGGCCAAGGAGCTCCTATAATTCACCCCTCCACTTT.